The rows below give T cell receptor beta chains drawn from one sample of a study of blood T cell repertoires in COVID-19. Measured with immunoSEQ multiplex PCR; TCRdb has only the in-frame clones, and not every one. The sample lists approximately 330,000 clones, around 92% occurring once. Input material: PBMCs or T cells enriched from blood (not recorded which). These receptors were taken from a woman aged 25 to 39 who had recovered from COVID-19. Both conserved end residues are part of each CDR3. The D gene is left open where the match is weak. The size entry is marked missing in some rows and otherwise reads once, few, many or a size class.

CDR3: CASSRTGTNYGYTF
DNA: TGTGCCAGCAGTCGGACAGGGACTAACTATGGCTACACCTTC
D: TRBD1
size: -
V: TRBV6-5
J: TRBJ1-2

CDR3: CASSLGRGLAGYNEQFF
DNA: TGTGCCAGCAGCTTAGGAAGAGGGCTAGCGGGATACAATGAGCAGTTCTTC
D: TRBD2
size: -
V: TRBV7-3
J: TRBJ2-1

CDR3: CASSPRRVTGGNGYTF
DNA: TGTGCCAGCAGCCCGAGGAGGGTGACAGGGGGTAATGGCTACACCTTC
D: TRBD1
size: -
V: TRBV7-2
J: TRBJ1-2

CDR3: CASSYRDREKTEAFF
DNA: TGTGCCAGCAGTTACCGGGACAGGGAAAAAACTGAAGCTTTCTTT
D: TRBD1
size: -
V: TRBV6-5
J: TRBJ1-1

CDR3: CASSESEGLRGTYQETQYF
DNA: TGTGCCAGCAGTGAGTCGGAGGGCTTAAGGGGAACGTACCAAGAGACCCAGTACTTC
D: -
size: -
V: TRBV6-1
J: TRBJ2-5

CDR3: CASTGLRQGRPDEKLFF
DNA: TGTGCCAGTACCGGTCTCCGGCAGGGGCGTCCAGATGAAAAACTGTTTTTT
D: -
size: -
V: TRBV19
J: TRBJ1-4

CDR3: CASSLVRLFANEQYF
DNA: TGTGCCAGCAGCTTAGTTCGCCTATTCGCCAACGAGCAGTACTTC
D: -
size: -
V: TRBV7-8
J: TRBJ2-7

CDR3: CASSISVSYNEQFF
DNA: TGTGCCAGTAGTATAAGCGTCTCCTACAATGAGCAGTTCTTC
D: -
size: -
V: TRBV19
J: TRBJ2-1

CDR3: CASSEPPGQGSTEAFF
DNA: TGTGCCAGCAGTGAACCTCCGGGACAGGGGAGCACTGAAGCTTTCTTT
D: TRBD1
size: -
V: TRBV6-1
J: TRBJ1-1

CDR3: CASSAPYLATGANVLTF
DNA: TGTGCCAGCTCCGCACCCTACCTAGCGACCGGGGCCAACGTCCTGACTTTC
D: -
size: -
V: TRBV18
J: TRBJ2-6

CDR3: CASSQEWLRESSYEQYF
DNA: TGCGCCAGCAGCCAAGAGTGGCTTCGGGAGAGCTCCTACGAGCAGTACTTC
D: -
size: -
V: TRBV4-3
J: TRBJ2-7

CDR3: CASSLAQGETGELFF
DNA: TGCGCCAGCAGCTTGGCACAGGGAGAGACCGGGGAGCTGTTTTTT
D: -
size: -
V: TRBV5-1
J: TRBJ2-2

CDR3: CASSSIPGQGQRGIDF
DNA: TGTGCCAGCAGCTCGATACCGGGACAGGGACAGAGGGGCATAGACTTC
D: TRBD1
size: once
V: TRBV7-6
J: TRBJ2-7

CDR3: CASSYSTVNYGYTF
DNA: TGTGCCAGCAGTTACAGTACGGTTAACTATGGCTACACCTTC
D: -
size: -
V: TRBV6-5
J: TRBJ1-2

CDR3: CASSPAGGEGYTF
DNA: TGTGCCAGCAGTCCCGCAGGGGGCGAGGGCTACACCTTC
D: TRBD1
size: -
V: TRBV27
J: TRBJ1-2

CDR3: CAIGPGGYGYTF
DNA: TGTGCCATCGGTCCTGGGGGGTATGGCTACACCTTC
D: -
size: -
V: TRBV10-3
J: TRBJ1-2

CDR3: CASSIQGTPMNTEAFF
DNA: TGTGCCAGCAGCATACAGGGTACACCAATGAACACTGAAGCTTTCTTT
D: -
size: -
V: TRBV7-6
J: TRBJ1-1

CDR3: CASSPTAMNTEAFF
DNA: TGTGCCAGCTCACCGACAGCGATGAACACTGAAGCTTTCTTT
D: -
size: few
V: TRBV18
J: TRBJ1-1

CDR3: CASSLGQGGGPLHF
DNA: TGTGCCAGCAGCCTGGGACAGGGTGGAGGACCCCTCCACTTT
D: TRBD1
size: -
V: TRBV7-9
J: TRBJ1-6

CDR3: CAWNYRTGSEAFF
DNA: TGTGCCTGGAATTACCGCACAGGGTCTGAAGCTTTCTTT
D: -
size: once
V: TRBV30
J: TRBJ1-1

CDR3: CASSAQDSTFGKPQHF
DNA: TGTGCCAGTAGTGCCCAGGACAGCACTTTTGGGAAGCCCCAGCATTTT
D: -
size: -
V: TRBV19
J: TRBJ1-5

CDR3: CASSSGQGYNVLTF
DNA: TGTGCCAGCAGCTCGGGACAGGGGTACAACGTCCTGACTTTC
D: TRBD1
size: once
V: TRBV5-6
J: TRBJ2-6

CDR3: CASSFRGNLFSEQYF
DNA: TGTGCCAGCAGCTTCAGGGGGAACCTCTTCTCCGAGCAGTACTTC
D: TRBD1
size: -
V: TRBV11-2
J: TRBJ2-7

CDR3: CASSQALKRQGAGANVLTF
DNA: TGTGCCAGCAGTCAAGCATTGAAGAGACAGGGCGCTGGGGCCAACGTCCTGACTTTC
D: TRBD1
size: -
V: TRBV4-2
J: TRBJ2-6

CDR3: CASSLGASGELFF
DNA: TGCGCCAGCAGCTTAGGGGCCTCCGGGGAGCTGTTTTTT
D: -
size: few
V: TRBV5-1
J: TRBJ2-2

CDR3: CASYQVGGQPQHF
DNA: TGTGCCAGCTATCAGGTGGGGGGTCAGCCCCAGCATTTT
D: -
size: -
V: TRBV12-3/TRBV12-4
J: TRBJ1-5

CDR3: CASSLIGRMTDGYTF
DNA: TGTGCCAGCAGCTTAATCGGCAGGATGACAGATGGCTACACCTTC
D: -
size: -
V: TRBV7-8
J: TRBJ1-2

CDR3: CASKTGNTGELFF
DNA: TGCGCCAGCAAGACAGGGAACACCGGGGAGCTGTTTTTT
D: -
size: once
V: TRBV5-1
J: TRBJ2-2

CDR3: CASSSRLAGDDEQFF
DNA: TGTGCCAGCAGCTCGAGACTAGCGGGAGATGATGAGCAGTTCTTC
D: TRBD2
size: -
V: TRBV14
J: TRBJ2-1

CDR3: CASSSHGTSGSSTDTQYF
DNA: TGTGCCAGCAGTTCACATGGGACTAGCGGGAGCTCCACAGATACGCAGTATTTT
D: TRBD2
size: -
V: TRBV28
J: TRBJ2-3

CDR3: CASSLGQGITGELFF
DNA: TGTGCCAGCAGCTTAGGACAGGGGATCACCGGGGAGCTGTTTTTT
D: TRBD1
size: -
V: TRBV28
J: TRBJ2-2

CDR3: CASSLAQRAGSYEQYF
DNA: TGTGCCAGCAGTTTAGCCCAGCGGGCCGGGTCCTACGAGCAGTACTTC
D: -
size: -
V: TRBV27
J: TRBJ2-7

CDR3: CASSYPGLAGEFF
DNA: TGTGCCAGCAGTTACCCGGGACTAGCGGGGGAGTTCTTC
D: TRBD2
size: -
V: TRBV6-5
J: TRBJ2-1

CDR3: CASSKLGSTEAFF
DNA: TGTGCCAGCAGTAAACTAGGGAGCACTGAAGCTTTCTTT
D: -
size: -
V: TRBV12-3/TRBV12-4
J: TRBJ1-1

CDR3: CATSTRDRNTEAFF
DNA: TGTGCCACCAGCACTCGGGACAGGAACACTGAAGCTTTCTTT
D: TRBD1
size: -
V: TRBV15
J: TRBJ1-1

CDR3: CASSPTGNSPLHF
DNA: TGTGCCAGCAGCCCCACAGGGAATTCACCCCTCCACTTT
D: -
size: -
V: TRBV2
J: TRBJ1-6

CDR3: CASSVGPPGADTQYF
DNA: TGTGCCAGCAGCGTAGGGCCTCCGGGGGCAGATACGCAGTATTTT
D: -
size: -
V: TRBV9
J: TRBJ2-3

CDR3: CASGLFLTGDSGNTIYF
DNA: TGTGCTAGTGGTTTGTTTTTAACAGGCGACTCTGGAAACACCATATATTTT
D: -
size: -
V: TRBV12-5
J: TRBJ1-3

CDR3: CASSYRTGMTQPQHF
DNA: TGTGCTAGCAGCTATCGAACAGGGATGACTCAGCCCCAGCATTTT
D: -
size: -
V: TRBV7-7
J: TRBJ1-5

CDR3: CASSHRGFLHEQYF
DNA: TGTGCCAGCAGCCACAGGGGGTTCCTCCACGAGCAGTACTTC
D: TRBD1
size: -
V: TRBV3-1/TRBV3-2
J: TRBJ2-7

CDR3: CASSIVRVSAGNTIYF
DNA: TGTGCCAGTAGTATAGTGCGGGTATCGGCCGGAAACACCATATATTTT
D: -
size: -
V: TRBV19
J: TRBJ1-3

CDR3: CASRMQGLDYGYTF
DNA: TGTGCCAGCAGAATGCAGGGGCTCGACTATGGCTACACCTTC
D: -
size: -
V: TRBV6-5
J: TRBJ1-2

CDR3: CATSIGYRDREETQYF
DNA: TGTGCCACCAGCATTGGCTACCGGGACAGAGAAGAGACCCAGTACTTC
D: TRBD1
size: -
V: TRBV15
J: TRBJ2-5

CDR3: CASSDVAEAFF
DNA: TGTGCCAGCAGTGATGTGGCCGAAGCTTTCTTT
D: -
size: few
V: TRBV6-2/TRBV6-3
J: TRBJ1-1

CDR3: CASRSTPLLVRPGELFF
DNA: TGTGCCAGTCGATCCACACCGCTACTAGTTCGCCCCGGGGAGCTGTTTTTT
D: -
size: -
V: TRBV19
J: TRBJ2-2

CDR3: CASSLRNYEQYF
DNA: TGTGCCAGCAGTTTGCGGAACTACGAGCAGTACTTC
D: -
size: -
V: TRBV12-3/TRBV12-4
J: TRBJ2-7

CDR3: CASRDRGQHYEQYF
DNA: TGTGCCAGCAGGGACCGGGGACAACACTACGAGCAGTACTTC
D: -
size: -
V: TRBV28
J: TRBJ2-7

CDR3: CATSRARSNQPQHF
DNA: TGTGCCACCAGCAGAGCCAGGAGCAATCAGCCCCAGCATTTT
D: -
size: -
V: TRBV15
J: TRBJ1-5

CDR3: CAWSPGVNNSPLHF
DNA: TGTGCCTGGAGTCCAGGGGTCAATAATTCACCCCTCCACTTT
D: -
size: -
V: TRBV30
J: TRBJ1-6

CDR3: CASTPGGTLRWNEQYF
DNA: TGTGCCAGCACCCCGGGTGGGACACTTCGGTGGAACGAGCAGTACTTC
D: -
size: -
V: TRBV28
J: TRBJ2-7

CDR3: CASSAASGSILTGELFF
DNA: TGTGCCAGCAGTGCGGCTAGCGGGAGCATCCTAACCGGGGAGCTGTTTTTT
D: TRBD2
size: once
V: TRBV6-1
J: TRBJ2-2

CDR3: CASSPEGQGYFGYTF
DNA: TGTGCCAGCTCACCCGAAGGACAGGGATATTTTGGCTACACCTTC
D: TRBD1
size: -
V: TRBV18
J: TRBJ1-2

CDR3: CASRPDRGRQPQHF
DNA: TGTGCCAGCAGACCGGACAGGGGGCGTCAGCCCCAGCATTTT
D: TRBD1
size: -
V: TRBV6-4
J: TRBJ1-5

CDR3: CASNRQLGYGYTF
DNA: TGTGCCAGTAACCGACAGTTGGGCTATGGCTACACCTTC
D: -
size: -
V: TRBV19
J: TRBJ1-2